The rows below give T cell receptor beta chains drawn from one sample of a study of T cell responses to AZD1222 COVID-19 vaccine. Assay: immunoSEQ multiplex PCR; the TCRdb copy retains only in-frame clones and omits some. The top ten clones hold about 1.4% of a sample with about 120,000 clones, about 90% of them seen once. The sequencing used peripheral blood, collected 28 days after the second AZD1222 dose. These receptors all come from an adult who received the AZD1222 COVID-19 vaccine. CDR3s include the opening cysteine and the closing phenylalanine or tryptophan. A D gene is named only where the DNA matches it firmly. Some rows have no size entry. The others give once, few or many, or a class for an expanded clone.

D	size	J	V	DNA	CDR3
TRBD1	-	TRBJ1-5	TRBV15	TGTGCCACCAGCAGACTGACAGGGACAGACAGCAATCAGCCCCAGCATTTT	CATSRLTGTDSNQPQHF
-	-	TRBJ1-2	TRBV11-1	TGTGCCAGCAGCTCTGAAGGGACGGGAAACTATGGCTACACCTTC	CASSSEGTGNYGYTF
-	-	TRBJ2-4	TRBV6-5	TGTGCCAGCAGGGGGCGGGGAATCGACATTCAGTACTTC	CASRGRGIDIQYF
-	-	TRBJ2-1	TRBV9	TGTGCCAGCAGCGAGGGAGCGGGCTCCTACAATGAGCAGTTCTTC	CASSEGAGSYNEQFF
-	-	TRBJ2-5	TRBV7-2	TGTGCCAGCAGCCCCTCGACTAGTTTTGAGACCCAGTACTTC	CASSPSTSFETQYF
-	-	TRBJ2-7	TRBV10-3	TGTGCCATCAGCCAGGTTCAGGCTCGCGAGCAGTACTTC	CAISQVQAREQYF
-	-	TRBJ1-5	TRBV7-8	TGTGCCAGCAGCTCCGACCATTCTCAGCCCCAGCATTTT	CASSSDHSQPQHF
TRBD2	few	TRBJ2-7	TRBV5-5	TGTGCCAGCAGCGCCACTAGCGCCGCCTACGAGCAGTACTTC	CASSATSAAYEQYF
TRBD2	-	TRBJ2-1	TRBV2	TGTGCCAGCAGTGCATCTAGCGGGATTAGGTACAATGAGCAGTTCTTC	CASSASSGIRYNEQFF
TRBD1	-	TRBJ2-3	TRBV11-2	TGTGCCAGCAGCACCAGGACAGGGGGCGCGTTATTAGGCACAGATACGCAGTATTTT	CASSTRTGGALLGTDTQYF
-	-	TRBJ2-2	TRBV5-1	TGCGCCAGCAGCTTGGCGGGGGCGCTGAACACCGGGGAGCTGTTTTTT	CASSLAGALNTGELFF
TRBD1	-	TRBJ1-2	TRBV3-1/TRBV3-2	TGTGCCAGCAGCCTCACCGGGACAGTCGATAACTATGGCTACACCTTC	CASSLTGTVDNYGYTF
-	-	TRBJ1-3	TRBV28	TGTGCCAGCAGGGGTAACCCCTCTGGAAACACCATATATTTT	CASRGNPSGNTIYF
TRBD1	-	TRBJ2-7	TRBV2	TGTGCCAGCAAGATCCCGGGACAGGGTACCTCCTACGAGCAGTACTTC	CASKIPGQGTSYEQYF
-	-	TRBJ1-1	TRBV3-1/TRBV3-2	TGTGCCAGCAGCCAAGATTTGGCGGTTATAAGCACTGAAGCTTTCTTT	CASSQDLAVISTEAFF
TRBD1	-	TRBJ1-2	TRBV27	TGTGCCAGCCGTGACCCGGGACAGGGGGCGAGTGGCTACACCTTC	CASRDPGQGASGYTF
TRBD2	-	TRBJ2-1	TRBV7-3	TGTGCCAGCTCCATGGCGGGAGGGTCCTACAATGAGCAGTTCTTC	CASSMAGGSYNEQFF
TRBD1	-	TRBJ1-2	TRBV3-1/TRBV3-2	TGTGCCAGCAGCCAACTCGCAGGACAGGGGGTAAATGGCTACACCTTC	CASSQLAGQGVNGYTF
-	-	TRBJ1-1	TRBV4-1	TGCGCCAGCAGCCAAGTGCAGGTCACTGAAGCTTTCTTT	CASSQVQVTEAFF
-	few	TRBJ2-3	TRBV3-1/TRBV3-2	TGTGCCAGCAGCCAGAGCAGGATTACGGATACGCAGTATTTT	CASSQSRITDTQYF
-	-	TRBJ1-5	TRBV6-6	TGTGCCAGCAGTTACCCGGGACCCAATCAGCCCCAGCATTTT	CASSYPGPNQPQHF
-	-	TRBJ2-5	TRBV9	TGTGCCAGCAGCGTACCCCCCGTGGAGACCCAGTACTTC	CASSVPPVETQYF
TRBD2	-	TRBJ2-3	TRBV9	TGTGCCAGCAGCGGGACTAGCGGGGGTAACACAGATACGCAGTATTTT	CASSGTSGGNTDTQYF
-	-	TRBJ1-6	TRBV19	TGTGCCAGTAGTACCGCAGGGGATAAGGTGAATTCACCCCTCCACTTT	CASSTAGDKVNSPLHF
TRBD2	-	TRBJ2-1	TRBV27	TGTGCCAGCAGTTCACGCGGGGGACGGGAGCAGTTCTTC	CASSSRGGREQFF
TRBD1	-	TRBJ1-5	TRBV19	TGTGCCAGTAGTTCAACAGGGGGGGGTCAGCCCCAGCATTTT	CASSSTGGGQPQHF
-	-	TRBJ2-2	TRBV5-1	TGCGCCAGCAGCTCCTCGGCTAGGCAGAACACCGGGGAGCTGTTTTTT	CASSSSARQNTGELFF
-	-	TRBJ2-1	TRBV18	TGTGCCAGCTCACCGGGGAGCCCATACAATGAGCAGTTCTTC	CASSPGSPYNEQFF